This TCR beta chain comes out of a study of radiotherapy plus CTLA-4 blockade in lung cancer (dated by TCRdb to the late 2010s). As for the study more broadly: Objective responses occurred in about 19% of enrolled patients, and under 40% achieved disease control. Study-wide findings and limitations: TCR clones derived from tumors expanded in peripheral blood after treatment with radiotherapy and ipilimumab. The strongest predictors of response were reported to be early dynamic shifts in blood T cell clones along with a rise in serum interferon-beta following radiation.

Between the V and J ends, shortened by 3 bases and 2 bases respectively, the junction contains 12 bases. The CDR3, cysteine through phenylalanine, is 14 amino acids long. Just the 42-base CDR3 DNA is kept, in frame starting at base 1. For CDR1 and CDR2, the germline V gene (reference sequence) lists GTSNPN and SVGIG. The library was produced with the immunoSEQ multiplex PCR assay. The source is immuneACCESS, and TCRdb retained only in-frame sequences with V and J called. Part of the clones is not carried over; for the studies checked, unresolved V genes explain less than half of this, and the remainder is unexplained. The sample table contains roughly 51,000 clones; only one count was recorded for 86% of them. The ten most abundant clones make up roughly 17% of the sample. To note about this clone: Its antigen remains unidentified. No base quality information exists; no much larger clone differs at one position.

The study tested focal radiation therapy combined with CTLA-4 blockade (ipilimumab) in patients with chemo-refractory metastatic non-small-cell lung cancer. This specimen was peripheral blood, taken from a patient treated with radiotherapy plus ipilimumab. The sequence is built from TRBV30 and TRBJ2-3, and TRBD2 may be the D gene, going by 5 matching bases. This receptor was taken from a human donor with non-small cell lung cancer that progressed on radiotherapy plus ipilimumab. Some clones in this sample may be carry-over from other donors' samples. CDR3 reads: CAWRPGWDTDTQYF. The bases read TGTGCCTGGAGGCCGGGGTGGGACACAGATACGCAGTATTTT.